The clone carrying this T cell receptor beta chain occurred many times. Its antigen remains unknown. Uncontrolled infection, other autoimmune disease, pregnancy or lactation led to exclusion. Germline CDR1 and CDR2: MDHEN and SYDVKM. V dropped 8 bases and J dropped 6 bases, with 11 bases sitting between them. The length of the CDR3 is 12 residues. This record belongs to a study of T cells in Graves' hyperthyroidism and ophthalmopathy. Background on the study: The authors collected peripheral blood at initial diagnosis, before any treatment.

Study-wide points: Within blood appeared most thyroid clonotypes that had expanded above 0.001. Separating ophthalmopathy from stable hyperthyroidism was achieved by a 13 V-J model.

The CDR3 regions of TCR beta were amplified from RNA transcripts. HTBI primers were employed in a first-round RT-PCR of the TCR CDR3. Via MiXCR, TCRdb re-called the multiplex PCR reads, giving one row per CDR3 protein. Here the sample spans 250,000 to 400,000 distinct CDR3 sequences, approximately 14% being singletons. The rearrangement uses TRBV28 and TRBJ1-5; a possible D gene is TRBD1 (5 bases). The source of this sequence is a woman in her 40s with Graves' ophthalmopathy. The material sequenced was blood. This chain's CDR3 is CASGTGPQPQHF. CDR3 DNA: TGTGCCAGCGGGACGGGCCCTCAGCCCCAGCATTTT.